This record covers a single TCR beta chain. Its specificity is not known. There are 14 residues in the CDR3. V was trimmed by 3 bases and J by 5 bases, leaving 11 bases between them. In germline, CDR1 is LNHDA, CDR2 SQIVND (reference sequence). The data were taken from a study of glioma-infiltrating T cells. Overall study results and limits: Tissue-blood divergence was below expectation in non-neoplastic patients, above in gliomas. Tissue and blood shared very few CDR3 sequences.

Using RNA template, CDR3s of TCR alpha and beta were amplified with iRepertoire arm-PCR. Input was roughly 100-450 ng of tissue mRNA or PBMC total RNA. TCRdb processed the multiplex PCR reads anew with MiXCR; each CDR3 protein has one entry. Seen here are about 140,000 distinct CDR3 sequences, more than 35% observed once, and the top ten hold 20% to 25%. Sequenced: glioma tissue, nonneoplastic brain tissue, or PBMCs (not recorded which). The chain combines TRBV19 with TRBJ1-5, with no clear D. The sequence was collected from a human donor with low-grade glioma or glioblastoma, undergoing nonglioma brain surgery, or in good health (not recorded which). The CDR3 loop reads CASSMPGGYQPQHF. The CDR3 DNA follows: TGTGCCAGTAGTATGCCCGGAGGGTATCAGCCCCAGCATTTT.